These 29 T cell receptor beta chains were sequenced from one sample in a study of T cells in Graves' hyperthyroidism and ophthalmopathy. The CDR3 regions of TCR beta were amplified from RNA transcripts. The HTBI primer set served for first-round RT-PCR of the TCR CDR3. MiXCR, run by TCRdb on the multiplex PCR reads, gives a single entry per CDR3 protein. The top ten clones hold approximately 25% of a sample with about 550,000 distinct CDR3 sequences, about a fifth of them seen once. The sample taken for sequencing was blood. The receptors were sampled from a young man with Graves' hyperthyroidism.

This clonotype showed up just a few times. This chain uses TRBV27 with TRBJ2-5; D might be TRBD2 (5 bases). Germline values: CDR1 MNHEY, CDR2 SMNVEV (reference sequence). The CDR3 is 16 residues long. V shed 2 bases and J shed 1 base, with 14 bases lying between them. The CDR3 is CASSLILTSPQETQYF. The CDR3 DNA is TGTGCCAGCAGTTTAATCCTCACTAGTCCCCAAGAGACCCAGTACTTC.

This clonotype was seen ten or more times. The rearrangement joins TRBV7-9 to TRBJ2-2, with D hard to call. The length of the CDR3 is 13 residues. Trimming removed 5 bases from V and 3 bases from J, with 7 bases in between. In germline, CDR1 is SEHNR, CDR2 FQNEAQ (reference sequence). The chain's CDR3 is CASSPVHTGELFF. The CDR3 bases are TGTGCCAGCAGCCCAGTACACACCGGGGAGCTGTTTTTT.

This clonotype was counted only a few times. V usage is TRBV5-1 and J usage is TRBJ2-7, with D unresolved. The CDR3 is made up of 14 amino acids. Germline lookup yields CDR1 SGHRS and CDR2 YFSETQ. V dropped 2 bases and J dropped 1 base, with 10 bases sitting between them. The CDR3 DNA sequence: TGCGCCAGCAGCTTCGTTTACGGGTCCTACGAGCAGTACTTC. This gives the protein CASSFVYGSYEQYF.

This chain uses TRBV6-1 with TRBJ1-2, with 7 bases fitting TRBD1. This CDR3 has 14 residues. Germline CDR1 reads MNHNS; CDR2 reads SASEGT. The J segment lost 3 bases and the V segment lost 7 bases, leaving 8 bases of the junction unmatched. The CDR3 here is CASNTDRAYYGYTF. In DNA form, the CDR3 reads TGTGCCAGCAATACCGACAGGGCCTACTATGGCTACACCTTC.

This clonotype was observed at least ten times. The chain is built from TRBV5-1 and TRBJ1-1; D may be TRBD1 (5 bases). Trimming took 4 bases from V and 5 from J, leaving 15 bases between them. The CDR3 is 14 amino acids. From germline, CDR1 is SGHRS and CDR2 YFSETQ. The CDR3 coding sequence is TGCGCCAGCAGCGGACAACCCGGGGGAACTGAAGCTTTCTTT. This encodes CASSGQPGGTEAFF.

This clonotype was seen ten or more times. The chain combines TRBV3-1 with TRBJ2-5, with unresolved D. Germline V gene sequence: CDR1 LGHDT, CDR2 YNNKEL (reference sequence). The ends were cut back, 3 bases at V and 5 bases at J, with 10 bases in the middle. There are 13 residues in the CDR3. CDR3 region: CASSHQSGETQYF. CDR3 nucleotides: TGTGCCAGCAGCCATCAGAGTGGCGAGACCCAGTACTTC.

CDR3 loop: CASSRDTKETQYF. The CDR3 DNA is TGTGCCAGCAGCCGGGACACTAAAGAGACCCAGTACTTC. The rearrangement links TRBV2 to TRBJ2-5; D is possibly TRBD1 (6 bases). Germline loops: CDR1 SNHLY, CDR2 FYNNEI. The CDR3 is 13 residues long. Trimming removed 6 bases at V and 3 bases at J, with 11 bases between.

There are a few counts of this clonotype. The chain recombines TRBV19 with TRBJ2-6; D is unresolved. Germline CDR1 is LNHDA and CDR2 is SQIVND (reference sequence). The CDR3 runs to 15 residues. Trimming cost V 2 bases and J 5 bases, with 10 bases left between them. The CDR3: CASSIIESRANVLTF. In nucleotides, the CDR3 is TGTGCCAGTAGTATAATAGAATCTAGGGCCAACGTCCTGACTTTC.

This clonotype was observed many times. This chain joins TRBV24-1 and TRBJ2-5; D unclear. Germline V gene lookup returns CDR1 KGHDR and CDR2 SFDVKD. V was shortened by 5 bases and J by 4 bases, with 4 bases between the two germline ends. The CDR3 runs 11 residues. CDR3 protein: CATSVGETQYF. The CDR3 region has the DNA TGTGCCACCAGTGTGGGAGAGACCCAGTACTTC.

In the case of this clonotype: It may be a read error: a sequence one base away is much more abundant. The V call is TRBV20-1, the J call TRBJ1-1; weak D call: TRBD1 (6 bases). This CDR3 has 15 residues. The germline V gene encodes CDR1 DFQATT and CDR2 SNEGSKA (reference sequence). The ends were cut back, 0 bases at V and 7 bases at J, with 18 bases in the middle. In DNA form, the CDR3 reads TGCAGTGCTAGAGATCCGGGGGCTACAGGATTTGAAGCTTTCTTT. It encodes CSARDPGATGFEAFF.

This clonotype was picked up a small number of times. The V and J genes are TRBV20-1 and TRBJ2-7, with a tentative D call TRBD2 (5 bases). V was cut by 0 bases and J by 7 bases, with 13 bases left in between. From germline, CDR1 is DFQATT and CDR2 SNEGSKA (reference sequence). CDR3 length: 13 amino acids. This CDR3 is CSARDPGYLEQYF. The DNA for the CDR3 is TGCAGTGCTAGAGATCCGGGGTATTTGGAGCAGTACTTC.

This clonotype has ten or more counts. Here the CDR3 DNA reads TGTGCCAGCATCGTATTTAAGGGGGCCAGGTACGAGCAGTACTTC. It yields the protein CASIVFKGARYEQYF. This sequence joins TRBV6-1 and TRBJ2-7, with 7 bases matching TRBD1. The CDR3 has 15 amino acids. CDR1 and CDR2 from the germline V gene are MNHNS and SASEGT. After removal of 7 bases from V and 4 bases from J, the junction contained 13 bases not matched to a gene.

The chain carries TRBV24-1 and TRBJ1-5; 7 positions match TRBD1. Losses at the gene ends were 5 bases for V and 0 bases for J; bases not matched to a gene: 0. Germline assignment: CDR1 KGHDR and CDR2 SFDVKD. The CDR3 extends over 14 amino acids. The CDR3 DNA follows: TGTGCCACCAGTGGACAGGGTAGCAATCAGCCCCAGCATTTT. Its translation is CATSGQGSNQPQHF.

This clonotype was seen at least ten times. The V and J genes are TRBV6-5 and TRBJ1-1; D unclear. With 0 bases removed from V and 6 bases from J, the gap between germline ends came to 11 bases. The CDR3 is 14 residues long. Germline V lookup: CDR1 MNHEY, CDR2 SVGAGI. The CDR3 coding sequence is TGTGCCAGCAGTTACTCTCGGAAAGGCGCTGAAGCTTTCTTT. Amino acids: CASSYSRKGAEAFF.

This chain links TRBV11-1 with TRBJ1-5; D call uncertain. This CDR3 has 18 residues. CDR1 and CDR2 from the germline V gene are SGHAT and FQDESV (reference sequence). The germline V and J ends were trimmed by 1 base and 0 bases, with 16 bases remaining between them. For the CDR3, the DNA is TGTGCCAGCAGCTTAGATCTTGGGAGTTGGGATAGCAATCAGCCCCAGCATTTT. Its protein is CASSLDLGSWDSNQPQHF. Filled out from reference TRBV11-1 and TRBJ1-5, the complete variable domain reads EAEVAQSPRYKITEKSQAVAFWCDPISGHATLYWYRQILGQGPELLVQFQDESVVDDSQLPKDRFSAERLKGVDSTLKIQPAELGDSAMYLCASSLDLGSWDSNQPQHFGDGTRLSIL.

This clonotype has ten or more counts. CDR3 in DNA: TGTGCCACCTCGGACGGGAGCTCTGGAAACACCATATATTTT. Amino acid sequence: CATSDGSSGNTIYF. The chain joins TRBV2 to TRBJ1-3; unclear D gene. CDR1 is SNHLY, CDR2 FYNNEI, per germline. The V gene lost 10 bases and the J gene lost 0 bases, with 13 bases spanning the gap. The CDR3 extends over 14 amino acids.

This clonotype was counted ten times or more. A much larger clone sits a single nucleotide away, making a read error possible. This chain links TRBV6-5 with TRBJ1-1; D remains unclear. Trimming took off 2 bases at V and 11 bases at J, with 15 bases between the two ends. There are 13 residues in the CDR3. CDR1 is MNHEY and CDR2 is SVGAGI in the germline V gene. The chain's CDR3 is CASSYLVGAPAFF. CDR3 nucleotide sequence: TGTGCCAGCAGTTACCTCGTCGGTGCCCCCGCTTTCTTT.

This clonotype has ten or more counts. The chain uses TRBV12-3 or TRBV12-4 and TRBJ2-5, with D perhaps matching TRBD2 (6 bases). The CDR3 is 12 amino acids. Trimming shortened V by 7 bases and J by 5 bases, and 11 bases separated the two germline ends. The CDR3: CASTGGGETQYF. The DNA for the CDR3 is TGTGCCAGCACCGGGGGAGGCGAGACCCAGTACTTC.

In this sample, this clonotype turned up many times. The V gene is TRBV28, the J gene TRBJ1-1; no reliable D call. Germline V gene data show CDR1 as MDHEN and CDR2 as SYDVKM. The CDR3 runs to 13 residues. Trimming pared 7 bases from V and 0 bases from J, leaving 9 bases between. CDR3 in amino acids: CASTQAMNTEAFF. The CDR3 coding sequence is TGTGCCAGCACCCAGGCCATGAACACTGAAGCTTTCTTT.

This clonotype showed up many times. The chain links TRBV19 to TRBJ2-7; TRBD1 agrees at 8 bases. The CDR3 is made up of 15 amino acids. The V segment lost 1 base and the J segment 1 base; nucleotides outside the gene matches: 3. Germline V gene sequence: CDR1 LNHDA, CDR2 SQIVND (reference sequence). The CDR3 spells CASSIAGQASYEQYF. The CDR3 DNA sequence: TGTGCCAGTAGTATAGCGGGACAGGCATCCTACGAGCAGTACTTC.

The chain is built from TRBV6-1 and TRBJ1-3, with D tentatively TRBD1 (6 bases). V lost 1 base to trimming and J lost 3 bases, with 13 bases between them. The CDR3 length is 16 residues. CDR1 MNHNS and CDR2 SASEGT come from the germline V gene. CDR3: CASSEGGGGDGNTIYF. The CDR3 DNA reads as TGTGCCAGCAGTGAAGGGGGAGGGGGAGATGGAAACACCATATATTTT.

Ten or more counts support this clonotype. The CDR3 protein is CASSYEGLDTEAFF. CDR3 DNA: TGTGCCAGCAGTTACGAGGGGTTGGACACTGAAGCTTTCTTT. This sequence joins TRBV6-5 and TRBJ1-1, with D tentatively TRBD1 (5 bases). CDR1 and CDR2 (germline): MNHEY, SVGAGI. The CDR3 has 14 amino acids. Trimming cost V 2 bases and J 3 bases, with 10 bases left between them.

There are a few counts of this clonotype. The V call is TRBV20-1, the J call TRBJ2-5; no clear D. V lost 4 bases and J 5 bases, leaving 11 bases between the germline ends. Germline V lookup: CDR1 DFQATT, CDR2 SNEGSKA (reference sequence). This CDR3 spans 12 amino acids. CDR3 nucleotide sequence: TGCAGTGCTATAGTTCGATTGGAGACCCAGTACTTC. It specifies CSAIVRLETQYF.

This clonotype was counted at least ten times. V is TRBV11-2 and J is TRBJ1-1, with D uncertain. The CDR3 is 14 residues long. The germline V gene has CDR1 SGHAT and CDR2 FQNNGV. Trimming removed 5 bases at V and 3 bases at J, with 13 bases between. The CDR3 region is CASSPQRADTEAFF. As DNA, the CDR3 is TGTGCCAGCAGCCCCCAGAGGGCTGACACTGAAGCTTTCTTT.

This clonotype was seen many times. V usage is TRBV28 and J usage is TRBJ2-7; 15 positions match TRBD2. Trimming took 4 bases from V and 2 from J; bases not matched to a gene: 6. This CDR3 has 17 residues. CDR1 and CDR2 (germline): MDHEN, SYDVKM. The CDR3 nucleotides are TGTGCCAGCAGTTCGGGGACTAGCGGGGGGCAGCCCTACGAGCAGTACTTC. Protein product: CASSSGTSGGQPYEQYF.

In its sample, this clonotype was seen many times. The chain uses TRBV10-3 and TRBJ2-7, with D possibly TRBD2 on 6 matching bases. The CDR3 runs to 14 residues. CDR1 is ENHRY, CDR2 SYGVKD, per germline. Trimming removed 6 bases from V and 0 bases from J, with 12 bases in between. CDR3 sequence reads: CAIRGLSDSYEQYF. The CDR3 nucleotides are TGTGCCATCAGGGGACTCTCGGACTCCTACGAGCAGTACTTC.

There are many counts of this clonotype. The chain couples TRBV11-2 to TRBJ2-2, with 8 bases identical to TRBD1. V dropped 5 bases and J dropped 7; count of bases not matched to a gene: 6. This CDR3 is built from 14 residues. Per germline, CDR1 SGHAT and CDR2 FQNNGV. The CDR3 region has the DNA TGTGCCAGCAGCCCGGACAGGGAGGTCGGGGAGCTGTTTTTT. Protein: CASSPDREVGELFF.

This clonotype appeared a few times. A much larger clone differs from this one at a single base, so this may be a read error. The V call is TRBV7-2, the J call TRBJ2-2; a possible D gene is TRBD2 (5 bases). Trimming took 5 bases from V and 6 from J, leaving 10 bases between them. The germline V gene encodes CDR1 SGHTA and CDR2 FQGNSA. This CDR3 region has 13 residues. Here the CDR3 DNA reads TGTGCCAGCAGCCCCGGGATAGCCGGGGAGCTGTTTTTT. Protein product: CASSPGIAGELFF.

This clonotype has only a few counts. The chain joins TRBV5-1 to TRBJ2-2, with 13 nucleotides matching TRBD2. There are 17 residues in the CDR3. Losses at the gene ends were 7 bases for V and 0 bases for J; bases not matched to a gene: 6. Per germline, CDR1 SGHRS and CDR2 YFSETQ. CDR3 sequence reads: CASARLAGGANTGELFF. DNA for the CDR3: TGCGCCAGCGCCCGACTAGCGGGGGGAGCGAACACCGGGGAGCTGTTTTTT.